Described below is a single T cell receptor beta chain sequence and its context. The target antigen is unknown. Naive, central memory, regulatory and stem cell-like memory cells within the CD4+ compartment were sorted using CD45RO/CCR7/CD25/CD127/CD95/CD27. This specimen comes from a study of beta chain features in type 1 diabetes. Study-wide context: Taken together, all samples contributed some 100 million examined sorted cells.

Study-level points and caveats: More deletions and fewer insertions at VDJ junctions were found in patients with type 1 diabetes. Patients with Type 1 diabetes showed moderately but significantly shorter TCRB CDR3s in all four CD4+ subsets.

V was shortened by 3 bases and J by 6 bases, with 9 bases between the two germline ends. The CDR3 covers 12 residues. CDR1 is KGHSH, CDR2 LQKENI, per germline. Since all of the isolated RNA was reverse transcribed, expressed TCRB transcripts were what got sequenced. TCRdb's copy holds only in-frame clones and misses some; the assay was immunoSEQ multiplex PCR. The data show 200,000 to 300,000 clones, with 20% seen just once and less than 0.03% held by the top ten. Material: naive CD4+ T cells from blood. The gene calls are TRBV18 and TRBJ2-7; D uncertain. The origin of this receptor is a middle-aged woman with type 1 diabetes. The CDR3, as DNA: TGTGCCAGCTCACCGTCGAGTCGCGAGCAGTACTTC. As protein: CASSPSSREQYF.